The clone carrying this T cell receptor beta chain appeared many times. The entry originates in a study of neurological immune-mediated disorders. TCRdb reprocessed the 5' RACE reads with MiXCR, giving one entry per CDR3 protein. The repertoire has around 25,000 distinct CDR3 sequences, roughly 21% of them found once; the top ten carry more than 15%. This CDR3 comprises 14 residues. The ends lost 3 bases at V and 8 bases at J; junction bases unmatched: 9. The V gene's germline CDR1 is KGHSH and CDR2 LQKENI. Sequenced sample: PBMCs. The chain links TRBV18 to TRBJ1-2, with TRBD1 matching over 7 bases. This clonotype was sampled from an older woman in good health. The CDR3 nucleotides are TGTGCCAGCTCACCTATTGGGACAGACAGCGGCTACACCTTC. Translating gives CASSPIGTDSGYTF.